This T cell receptor (beta chain) was retrieved from a study of blood T cell repertoires in COVID-19. In the study overall: Samples came from the United States, Italy and Spain, spanning acute and convalescent COVID-19. In each case, the material was cDNA or gDNA derived from T cells, B-cell-depleted T cells, or PBMCs.

Authors' analysis steps: Reference gene primer amplification yielded estimated nucleated cell counts. Method: immunoSEQ multiplex PCR; TCRdb's copy keeps in-frame clones and lacks some. From that table come the V and J calls and clone size; the DNA was used to work out D and trimming. This table has tens of thousands of clones, around 85% appearing once. Losses at the gene ends were 2 bases for V and 2 bases for J; bases not matched to a gene: 6. Germline V CDR1 and CDR2: WNHNN, SYGVQD (reference sequence). This CDR3 has 16 amino acids. The source of this sequence is a man aged 45-65 years with acute or convalescent COVID-19. V is TRBV10-1 and J is TRBJ2-3; TRBD2 matches at 8 bases. Sequencing was done on a sample of peripheral blood. CDR3 protein: CASSEKRELLTDTQYF. In nucleotides, the CDR3 is TGCGCCAGCAGTGAGAAGCGGGAGCTCCTCACAGATACGCAGTATTTT.